This entry describes one T cell receptor (beta chain). Combining a sample-barcoded 5' primer with a J-beta primer mix, a second PCR ran for 7 to 11 cycles. TCRdb re-derived calls from the 5' RACE reads in MiXCR, one entry per CDR3 protein. The sample holds about 670,000 distinct CDR3 sequences, around two fifths seen once. Germline CDR1 MDHEN, CDR2 SYDVKM. The CDR3 sequence is 15 residues long. J lost 2 bases, V lost 0 bases, and 0 bases had no gene match. This sample was taken from a study of blood T cells in healthy people across ages. Specimen: blood. This receptor was identified in a man at least 80 years old in good health. This chain joins TRBV28 and TRBJ1-2, with 10 nucleotides matching TRBD1. The CDR3 DNA follows: TGTGCCAGCAGTTTATGGGGACAGGGGAACTATGGCTACACCTTC. Translated, it gives CASSLWGQGNYGYTF.